These 11 T cell receptor beta chains originate from one sample sequenced in a study of molecular identifiers for immune sequencing clone quantification. MiXCR was run by TCRdb on the PCR reads, yielding one entry per CDR3 protein. The table lists fewer than 350,000 distinct CDR3 sequences, roughly a quarter of them singletons. The sequenced sample was naive CD8+ T cells from blood, with Jurkat cell RNA spiked in. The subset was: FACS-sorted CD8+CD4-CCR7+CD45RA+ naive T cells. The source of these receptors is a human donor in good health. Some libraries in this study had Jurkat cell RNA spiked in.

This clonotype showed up just a few times. J is TRBJ2-2 and V is TRBV10-1; no clear D. The V end lost 8 bases, the J end lost 5 bases, and 9 bases lay between the germline ends. Germline V lookup: CDR1 WNHNN, CDR2 SYGVQD (reference sequence). The CDR3 spans 12 residues. For the CDR3, the DNA is TGCGCCAGCGGTCGGTGGACCGGGGAGCTGTTTTTT. Protein sequence: CASGRWTGELFF.

This clonotype was picked up many times. The V call is TRBV7-6, the J call TRBJ2-5, with D hard to call. Trimming took off 4 bases at V and 2 bases at J, with 11 bases between the two ends. Germline-derived CDR1 and CDR2 are SGHVS and FNYEAQ. The CDR3 consists of 14 residues. The CDR3 sequence is CASSSIGAQETQYF. DNA of the CDR3: TGTGCCAGCAGCTCAATTGGAGCGCAAGAGACCCAGTACTTC.

On this clonotype itself: A clone one base away is much larger, so this may be a read error. The rearrangement links TRBV20-1 to TRBJ2-7; no clear D. This CDR3 has 12 residues. Germline V gives CDR1 DFQATT, CDR2 SNEGSKA (reference sequence). The CDR3 sequence is CSARLFGYEQSF. DNA for the CDR3: TGCAGTGCTCGGCTGTTTGGCTACGAGCAGTCCTTC.

The rearrangement joins TRBV4-1 to TRBJ1-5, with a tentative D call TRBD1 (5 bases). V was trimmed by 1 base and J by 0 bases, leaving 10 bases between them. The CDR3 runs 16 residues. Germline loops: CDR1 MGHRA, CDR2 YSYEKL. The CDR3 nucleotides are TGCGCCAGCAGCCAAGTCGGGGGGTATAGCAATCAGCCCCAGCATTTT. Its protein is CASSQVGGYSNQPQHF.

This clonotype was found many times. The V call is TRBV7-8, the J call TRBJ2-5; D is uncertain. Germline CDR1 is SGHVS and CDR2 is FQNEAQ. The V end lost 5 bases, the J end lost 1 base, and 11 bases lay between the germline ends. CDR3 length equals 14 residues. Written as DNA, the CDR3 is TGTGCCAGCAGCCAACCCTTGGGCCAAGAGACCCAGTACTTC. Its translation is CASSQPLGQETQYF. The full variable domain, its missing parts supplied by reference TRBV7-8 and TRBJ2-5, is GAGVSQSPRYKVAKRGQDVALRCDPISGHVSLFWYQQALGQGPEFLTYFQNEAQLDKSGLPSDRFFAERPEGSVSTLKIQRTQQEDSAVYLCASSQPLGQETQYFGPGTRLLVL.

As concerns this clonotype: The CDR3 carries no conserved terminal phenylalanine or tryptophan, so it likely arises from a read error. V gene TRBV20-1 combines with J gene TRBJ2-1, with TRBD2 as a possible D gene (6 bases). Per the germline V gene, CDR1 is DFQATT and CDR2 is SNEGSKA (reference sequence). This CDR3 contains 15 residues. V lost 3 bases to trimming and J lost 0 bases, with 12 bases between them. The CDR3 DNA sequence: TGCAGTGCTAGGGACTACCGAAGCTCCTACAATGAGCAGTTCCTC. Protein sequence: CSARDYRSSYNEQFL.

This clonotype was seen repeatedly, ten times or more. This rearrangement joins TRBV6-5 to TRBJ2-3; 9 positions agree with TRBD2. J was trimmed by 1 base and V by 5 bases; bases with no gene match: 10. The CDR3 contains 17 residues. CDR1 and CDR2 (germline): MNHEY, SVGAGI. The CDR3 region is CASSQGGIAGGTDTQYF. The CDR3 nucleotides read TGTGCCAGCAGTCAGGGGGGTATAGCGGGGGGCACAGATACGCAGTATTTT.

The J gene is TRBJ2-7, the V gene TRBV4-3; D is unresolved. The CDR3 has 15 amino acids. Germline values: CDR1 LGHNA, CDR2 YSLEER. The ends were cut back, 0 bases at V and 3 bases at J, with 12 bases in the middle. CDR3 sequence reads: CASSQEADFVYEQYF. Written as DNA, the CDR3 is TGCGCCAGCAGCCAAGAAGCTGACTTCGTCTACGAGCAGTACTTC.

The genes are TRBV7-9 and TRBJ2-5, with D perhaps matching TRBD1 (6 bases). V lost 5 bases and J lost 1, with 14 bases in between. CDR1 and CDR2 (germline): SEHNR, FQNEAQ (reference sequence). The CDR3 length is 15 residues. The chain's CDR3 is CASSARDNSQETQYF. CDR3 DNA sequence: TGTGCCAGCAGCGCAAGGGACAATAGCCAAGAGACCCAGTACTTC.

This clonotype was detected only a few times. The chain links TRBV29-1 to TRBJ2-2, with D tentatively TRBD2 (5 bases). V lost 3 bases, J lost 8 bases, and 10 bases lay in between. Germline CDR1 and CDR2: SQVTM and ANQGSEA. There are 12 residues in the CDR3. The CDR3 DNA reads TGCAGCGTTGACACGGGGAAGGGGGAGCTGTTTTTT. Its translation: CSVDTGKGELFF.

This clonotype was picked up many times. The chain is built from TRBV4-1 and TRBJ2-3, with TRBD1 matching over 9 bases. The CDR3 totals 16 residues. Germline assignment: CDR1 MGHRA and CDR2 YSYEKL. Trimming cost V 4 bases and J 2 bases; bases outside gene matches: 7. The CDR3 DNA follows: TGCGCCAGCAGCCTTTCAGGACAGGGGCTCACAGATACGCAGTATTTT. The encoded protein is CASSLSGQGLTDTQYF.